Detailed here is one T cell receptor beta chain. What antigen it recognizes has not been identified. Per-base qualities were not stored, and no clone one base away is much larger. This sample stems from a study of Ad26.COV2.S vaccination and SARS-CoV-2 variants (dated by TCRdb to the early 2020s). Background for the entire study: Donors in the vaccine arm were drawn from COV1001, a phase I-IIa trial of Ad26.COV2.S in healthy adults that was multicentre, randomized, double-blind and placebo-controlled. Ad26.COV2.S was administered intramuscularly at 5 x 10^10 or 1 x 10^11 viral particles, either as a single shot or as two shots given 56 days apart. TCRbeta repertoire sequencing was used to assess the specificity and breadth of SARS-CoV-2-reactive T cell receptors after Ad26.COV2.S vaccination. The TCR-sequenced set comprised around 30 samples: about 19 Ad26.COV2.S vaccine recipients, 5 placebo recipients and 8 SARS-CoV-2 convalescent individuals. Trial participants were randomized into five groups of five, in which low-dose or high-dose Ad26.COV2.S was given once or twice, or placebo was given on both occasions. Investigators remained blinded to trial group allocation during experiments and outcome assessment.

The immunoSEQ Assay was used to sequence TCRbeta CDR3 regions. After extraction, genomic DNA underwent amplification by bias-controlled multiplex PCR, followed by high-throughput sequencing. On the authors' methods: To quantify the absolute abundance of every unique TCRbeta CDR3 region, sequences were collapsed and filtered. T cell fraction was estimated by normalization of TCRbeta template counts to usable DNA, with usable DNA being measured through amplification of reference genes present in all nucleated cells. Repertoire TCRs were annotated as SARS-CoV-2-specific when V gene, CDR3 amino acid sequence and J gene were exactly matched to a known reactive TCR set. The reference SARS-CoV-2 TCR set came from MIRA and was filtered for enrichment in COVID-19-positive ImmuneCODE repertoires, removing public or cross-reactive TCRs. Drawing on the MIRA antigens, annotated TCRs were analysed further at the level of specific ORF or position within ORF. Breadth was defined as the number of annotated unique rearrangements divided by the total number of unique productive rearrangements, and depth was defined as the summed frequency of the annotated unique rearrangements. Two-sided Wilcoxon rank-sum tests were used to compare TCR breadth between groups. TCRdb holds this immuneACCESS table with in-frame rearrangements only. Some clones are missing; in checked studies, unresolved V genes explain under half, and the rest has no known cause. Clone size and V and J calls were adopted from that table, with D and trimming inferred from the DNA. Within this sample are approximately 460,000 clones, with 80% to 90% of them counted one time only. The ten largest make up about 1.5% of the sample.

General conclusions and limits of the study: According to the authors, total T cell responses may have been underestimated by the TCR breadth and depth analyses. Vaccine and placebo recipients had comparable non-spike TCR breadth, which fits with the vaccine containing only spike. The study lacked the statistical power to compare responses across vaccine doses or regimens. Higher spike-specific TCR breadth was observed in Ad26.COV2.S recipients than in placebo recipients (P = 0.0014). After vaccination, spike-specific CD8+ and CD4+ T cell responses were reported to show substantial breadth.

Per the publication, the treatment or condition label means: around 19 received Ad26.COV2.S at low or high dose, single or two shots; several received placebo; per-sample allocation not given. Repertoires of vaccine and placebo recipients were sequenced from samples collected on day 63 after the first injection. In Cohort 1b, more than 20 adults aged 18-55 years were enrolled at a single site in Boston, USA, between 29 July and 7 August 2020. Ad26.COV2.S consisted of a replication-incompetent adenovirus type 26 vector by which a prefusion-stabilized SARS-CoV-2 spike protein from the original Wuhan strain was expressed. V is cut by 3 bases and J by 11 bases, and the space between the germline ends is 10 bases. From its cysteine to its phenylalanine, the CDR3 spans 12 amino acids. Only the CDR3 portion is preserved as DNA: 36 bases, with reading frame beginning at the first base.

This sample comprised peripheral blood, obtained in a trial of Ad26.COV2.S vaccine versus placebo. This sequence originates from a person between 18 and 65 years old who received the Ad26.COV2.S COVID-19 vaccine or a placebo. The rearranged chain carries TRBV12-3 or TRBV12-4 and TRBJ1-4, with TRBD1 as a weak D call on 6 bases. The bases read TGTGCCAGCAGTTTTTATCAGGGGAAACTGTTTTTT. It codes for CASSFYQGKLFF.